This TCR beta chain originates from a study of T cell responses to AZD1222 COVID-19 vaccine. Remarks on this clone: Its specificity is unknown.

With 2 bases removed from V and 0 bases from J, the gap between germline ends came to 15 bases. Looked up from germline, CDR1 is SGDLS and CDR2 is YYNGEE. CDR3 length: 18 amino acids. Sequencing was performed with immunoSEQ multiplex PCR; in TCRdb, only in-frame clones are kept and a portion is missing. The sample lists fewer than 150,000 clones; 85% to 90% were seen once. Study results and caveats: An increase in Spike-specific TCR breadth and depth was observed after two AZD1222 doses.

The material sequenced was peripheral blood, taken on day 0 of AZD1222 vaccination. J is TRBJ2-6 and V is TRBV9, with D maybe TRBD2 (6 bases). This clonotype was sampled from an adult in good health. The CDR3 bases are TGTGCCAGCAGCGTTAATTTCGGAGCGGGCTCTGGGGCCAACGTCCTGACTTTC. Encoded protein: CASSVNFGAGSGANVLTF.